The clone carrying this T cell receptor (beta chain) showed up just once. The ends were cut back, 2 bases at V and 7 bases at J, with 16 bases in the middle. The CDR3 contains 15 residues. In germline, CDR1 is SGHAT, CDR2 FQNNGV. Sequencing used immunoSEQ multiplex PCR; TCRdb keeps in-frame clones, though not all of them. The sample contains some 140,000 clones, approximately 84% of which appear only once. This sample is drawn from a study of blood T cell repertoires in COVID-19. Study information: In each case, the material was cDNA or gDNA derived from T cells, B-cell-depleted T cells, or PBMCs.

The sample comprised peripheral blood. J is TRBJ2-3 and V is TRBV11-2; a possible D gene is TRBD1 (6 bases). The clonotype was recovered from a woman older than 75 with acute or convalescent COVID-19. The CDR3 sequence is CASSLRSGALYTQYF. The CDR3, as DNA: TGTGCCAGCAGCTTAAGGTCAGGGGCCTTGTATACGCAGTATTTT.